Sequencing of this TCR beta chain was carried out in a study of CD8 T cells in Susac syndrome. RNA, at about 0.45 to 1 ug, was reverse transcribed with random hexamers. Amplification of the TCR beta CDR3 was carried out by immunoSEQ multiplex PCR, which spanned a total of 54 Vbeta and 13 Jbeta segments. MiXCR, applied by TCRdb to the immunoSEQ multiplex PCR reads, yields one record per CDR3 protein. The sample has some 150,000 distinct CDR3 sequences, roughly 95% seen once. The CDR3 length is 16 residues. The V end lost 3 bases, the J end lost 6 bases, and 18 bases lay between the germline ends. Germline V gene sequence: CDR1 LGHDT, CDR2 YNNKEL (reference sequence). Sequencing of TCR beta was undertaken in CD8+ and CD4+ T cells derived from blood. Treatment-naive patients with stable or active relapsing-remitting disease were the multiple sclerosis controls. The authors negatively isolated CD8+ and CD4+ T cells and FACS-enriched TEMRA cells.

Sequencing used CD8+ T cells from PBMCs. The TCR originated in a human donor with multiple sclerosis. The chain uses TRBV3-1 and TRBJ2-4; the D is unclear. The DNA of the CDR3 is TGTGCCAGCAGCCACATTAACCTCGGCCTGGGAAACATTCAGTACTTC. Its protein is CASSHINLGLGNIQYF.